These 32 T cell receptor beta chains were all obtained from the same sample, sequenced in a study of cytomegalovirus exposure and HLA in healthy donors. Clones were read by immunoSEQ multiplex PCR, and TCRdb kept only the in-frame ones, dropping some. The sample records about 250,000 clones, about 83% being singletons. The source material was PBMCs. The source is a man younger than 30 in good health and CMV-seronegative.

The chain links TRBV2 to TRBJ2-7; 7 positions agree with TRBD1. The junction had 6 bases not matched to a gene; V was cut back by 2 bases and J by 2 bases. Germline CDR1 SNHLY, CDR2 FYNNEI. CDR3 length: 15 amino acids. This CDR3 is CASSEYTDRTYEQYF. The CDR3 nucleotides read TGTGCCAGCAGTGAATATACGGACAGGACCTACGAGCAGTACTTC. Together with reference TRBV2 and TRBJ2-7, the CDR3 gives the full variable domain: EPEVTQTPSHQVTQMGQEVILRCVPISNHLYFYWYRQILGQKVEFLVSFYNNEISEKSEIFDDQFSVERPDGSNFTLKIRSTKLEDSAMYFCASSEYTDRTYEQYFGPGTRLTVT.

V is TRBV6-6 and J is TRBJ2-6, with D possibly being TRBD2 (7 bases). CDR1 and CDR2 from the germline V gene are MNHNY and SVGAGI (reference sequence). V lost 10 bases and J 6 bases, leaving 16 bases between the germline ends. The CDR3 totals 14 residues. The CDR3, as DNA: TGTGCCACCCCTGGGGGGGGCGAGGCCAACGTCCTGACTTTC. Amino acids: CATPGGGEANVLTF.

This clone was seen once. Other DNA sequences in this sample translate to the same CDR3. The chain combines TRBV4-3 with TRBJ2-3; TRBD2 aligns across 10 bases. After removal of 0 bases from V and 2 bases from J, the junction contained 2 bases not matched to a gene. The CDR3 extends over 16 amino acids. Germline values: CDR1 LGHNA, CDR2 YSLEER. In nucleotides, the CDR3 is TGCGCCAGCAGCCAAGATCTAGCGGGGGCCACAGATACGCAGTATTTT. Amino acid sequence: CASSQDLAGATDTQYF.

Remarks on this clone: One junction end does not reproduce the germline sequence, and a read error may be involved. The V gene is TRBV18, the J gene TRBJ2-1; 9 bases align to TRBD2. The germline V gene has CDR1 KGHSH and CDR2 LQKENI. CDR3 length: 16 amino acids. The CDR3 protein is CASSAPREGPYNEQFF. The DNA of the CDR3 is TGTGCCAGCTCAGCACCGCGGGAGGGCCCATACAATGAGCAGTTCTTC.

CDR3 residues: CASSILEDRGLGQYF. The CDR3, as DNA: TGTGCCAGCAGCATCCTTGAGGACAGGGGCCTAGGACAGTACTTC. This chain connects TRBV11-2 to TRBJ2-7; 9 bases map to TRBD1. Germline V gene lookup returns CDR1 SGHAT and CDR2 FQNNGV. The CDR3 is made up of 15 amino acids. With 5 bases clipped from V and 10 bases from J, the junction kept 15 bases outside the gene matches.

In this sample, this clone turned up once. The chain links TRBV19 to TRBJ2-5; 10 bases align to TRBD2. CDR1 is LNHDA, CDR2 SQIVND, per germline (reference sequence). The CDR3 covers 17 residues. J gave up 5 bases and V 4 bases, and 13 bases lay outside the gene matches. CDR3 in DNA: TGTGCCAGTAGTAAAGCTCGAGCTAGCGGGGGAGGGGAGACCCAGTACTTC. Amino acid sequence: CASSKARASGGGETQYF.

The rearrangement links TRBV14 to TRBJ2-1; tentatively, D is TRBD1 (6 bases). Trimming stripped 0 bases from V and 7 bases from J, with 7 bases between. CDR1 and CDR2 (germline): SGHDN, FVKESK. CDR3 length equals 13 residues. The CDR3 nucleotides are TGTGCCAGCAGCCAAGAGAGGGGGAATGAGCAGTTCTTC. It translates to CASSQERGNEQFF.

The rearrangement joins TRBV28 to TRBJ1-2; D ambiguous. The CDR3 length is 13 residues. The V gene lost 3 bases and the J gene lost 8 bases, with 13 bases spanning the gap. CDR1 is MDHEN and CDR2 is SYDVKM in the germline V gene. Written as DNA, the CDR3 is TGTGCCAGCAGTTTTCCCGCAACGAGGGGCTACACCTTC. This sequence encodes CASSFPATRGYTF.

V usage is TRBV6-5 and J usage is TRBJ2-7, with TRBD1 matching over 9 bases. The CDR3 contains 13 residues. Trimming took 8 bases from V and 7 from J; bases not matched to a gene: 9. CDR1 and CDR2 (germline): MNHEY, SVGAGI. CDR3 bases: TGTGCCAGCGAGGGACAGGGATTGAGGGAGCAGTACTTC. The encoded protein is CASEGQGLREQYF.

The chain has TRBV4-1 and TRBJ1-1; D is ambiguous. The CDR3 loop spans 14 amino acids. The germline CDR1 and CDR2 sequences are MGHRA and YSYEKL. Trimming cost V 1 base and J 0 bases, with 6 bases left between them. This CDR3 is CASSQATMNTEAFF. CDR3 sequence (DNA): TGCGCCAGCAGCCAAGCCACAATGAACACTGAAGCTTTCTTT.

The V and J genes are TRBV10-3 and TRBJ2-5; 10 positions agree with TRBD2. This CDR3 is built from 17 residues. J gave up 2 bases and V 0 bases, and 6 bases lay outside the gene matches. Germline lookup yields CDR1 ENHRY and CDR2 SYGVKD. The CDR3 protein is CAISESRSGGTQETQYF. The CDR3 DNA follows: TGTGCCATCAGTGAGTCCCGTAGCGGGGGGACTCAAGAGACCCAGTACTTC.

In its sample, this clone was seen once. The chain couples TRBV19 to TRBJ1-2; perhaps TRBD1 as D (6 bases). Trimming stripped 5 bases from V and 5 bases from J, with 18 bases between. The CDR3 is 15 amino acids. Germline V lookup: CDR1 LNHDA, CDR2 SQIVND (reference sequence). CDR3 sequence reads: CASSGQGQGIYGYTF. As DNA, the CDR3 is TGTGCCAGTAGTGGCCAGGGGCAGGGGATTTATGGCTACACCTTC. The full variable domain, rest sourced from reference TRBV19 and TRBJ1-2, is DGGITQSPKYLFRKEGQNVTLSCEQNLNHDAMYWYRQDPGQGLRLIYYSQIVNDFQKGDIAEGYSVSREKKESFPLTVTSAQKNPTAFYLCASSGQGQGIYGYTFGSGTRLTVV.

This chain uses TRBV30 with TRBJ2-5; 10 positions agree with TRBD2. This CDR3 is 16 amino acids long. The germline V gene has CDR1 GTSNPN and CDR2 SVGIG (reference sequence). Trimming at V came to 0 bases and at J to 3 bases, leaving 7 bases not matched to a gene. The CDR3 spells CAWSVSLAGEKETQYF. In nucleotides, the CDR3 is TGTGCCTGGAGTGTCTCGCTAGCGGGGGAAAAAGAGACCCAGTACTTC.

The gene calls are TRBV19 and TRBJ2-5; TRBD1 matches 7 bases. The V gene end was trimmed by 6 bases and the J gene end by 3 bases; junction bases not matched to a gene: 10. Germline V gives CDR1 LNHDA, CDR2 SQIVND (reference sequence). The CDR3 contains 15 residues. In DNA form, the CDR3 reads TGTGCCAGTAGCCTACTAGGGGGCCACAAAGAGACCCAGTACTTC. Amino acid sequence: CASSLLGGHKETQYF.

The chain is built from TRBV7-9 and TRBJ2-3; TRBD2 aligns across 10 bases. The germline V gene has CDR1 SEHNR and CDR2 FQNEAQ (reference sequence). This CDR3 region has 16 residues. V gave up 6 bases and J gave up 0 bases; unmatched junction bases: 6. CDR3: CASSQRGGSSTDTQYF. The CDR3 bases are TGTGCCAGCAGTCAGCGGGGGGGCTCTAGCACAGATACGCAGTATTTT.

This clone was observed once. The V call is TRBV19, the J call TRBJ2-3, with D perhaps matching TRBD2 (5 bases). Germline assignment: CDR1 LNHDA and CDR2 SQIVND (reference sequence). This CDR3 is 14 amino acids long. V was clipped by 6 bases and J by 3 bases, with 13 bases between them. The CDR3 DNA sequence: TGTGCCAGTAGCCCAGGACGGACTACAGATACGCAGTATTTT. Translation gives CASSPGRTTDTQYF.

The chain couples TRBV27 to TRBJ2-5; TRBD2 might be the D (5 bases). Germline loops: CDR1 MNHEY, CDR2 SMNVEV (reference sequence). There are 12 residues in the CDR3. V lost 8 bases and J 7 bases, leaving 14 bases between the germline ends. The CDR3 loop is CASATGLGTQYF. For the CDR3, the DNA is TGTGCCAGCGCCACGGGGTTGGGGACCCAGTACTTC.

This chain links TRBV9 with TRBJ2-3, with 11 positions matching TRBD2. With V trimmed by 3 bases and J by 6 bases, 6 bases remained unmatched. The germline CDR1 and CDR2 sequences are SGDLS and YYNGEE. This CDR3 region has 15 residues. The CDR3 sequence is CASSALAGGGDTQYF. The CDR3 DNA reads as TGTGCCAGCAGCGCCCTAGCGGGGGGCGGGGATACGCAGTATTTT.

The chain uses TRBV4-3 and TRBJ1-2, with D unresolved. The CDR3 length is 15 residues. V shed 0 bases and J shed 1 base, with 9 bases lying between them. Germline values: CDR1 LGHNA, CDR2 YSLEER. The chain's CDR3 is CASSQDRGINYGYTF. CDR3 bases: TGCGCCAGCAGCCAAGACCGAGGGATTAACTATGGCTACACCTTC.

The chain is built from TRBV18 and TRBJ1-1; D not certain. V gave up 3 bases and J gave up 0 bases, with 8 bases separating them. The CDR3 is 14 residues long. From germline, CDR1 is KGHSH and CDR2 LQKENI. The CDR3 region is CASSPSGLNTEAFF. DNA of the CDR3: TGTGCCAGCTCACCGTCGGGGTTGAACACTGAAGCTTTCTTT.

In its sample, this clone was seen once. This chain connects TRBV11-3 to TRBJ2-4; TRBD1 is a possible D gene (5 bases). The V gene lost 1 base and the J gene lost 7 bases, with 8 bases spanning the gap. The CDR3 has 13 residues. The V gene's germline CDR1 is SGHNT and CDR2 YENEEA. In DNA form, the CDR3 reads TGTGCCAGCAGCTTAGCAGGGAAGAACATTCAGTACTTC. Amino acid sequence: CASSLAGKNIQYF.

The rearrangement joins TRBV30 to TRBJ1-1, with D unresolved. Germline V gene lookup returns CDR1 GTSNPN and CDR2 SVGIG (reference sequence). V was pared by 0 bases and J by 1 base, with 6 bases between. The CDR3 totals 13 residues. The CDR3 nucleotides read TGTGCCTGGAGTGTACAATCGAACACTGAAGCTTTCTTT. This translates into CAWSVQSNTEAFF.

This sequence joins TRBV6-5 and TRBJ2-7, with TRBD1 matching 8 bases. This CDR3 is built from 16 residues. The germline CDR1 and CDR2 sequences are MNHEY and SVGAGI. The ends lost 0 bases at V and 4 bases at J; junction bases unmatched: 8. The CDR3 protein is CASSYSGQGDRYEQYF. The CDR3 DNA reads as TGTGCCAGCAGTTACTCAGGACAGGGTGACCGTTACGAGCAGTACTTC.

This chain connects TRBV9 to TRBJ2-3; D is ambiguous. The CDR3 runs to 15 residues. Germline V gene sequence: CDR1 SGDLS, CDR2 YYNGEE. Trimming shortened V by 6 bases and J by 5 bases, and 19 bases separated the two germline ends. The DNA of the CDR3 is TGTGCCAGCAAACCCCTTGGCGGCTCGGGAGATACGCAGTATTTT. Translating it yields CASKPLGGSGDTQYF.

V usage is TRBV28 and J usage is TRBJ1-3; a possible D gene is TRBD1 (6 bases). Germline V gene data show CDR1 as MDHEN and CDR2 as SYDVKM. This CDR3 has 13 amino acids. V was cut by 5 bases and J by 6 bases, with 11 bases left in between. The CDR3 protein is CASSQGIENTIYF. The CDR3 DNA reads TGTGCCAGCAGTCAGGGGATAGAAAACACCATATATTTT.

This chain uses TRBV5-5 with TRBJ2-1, with a possible D match to TRBD2 (7 bases). V lost 0 bases to trimming and J lost 9 bases, with 13 bases between them. Germline CDR1 is SGHKS and CDR2 is YYEKEE (reference sequence). The CDR3 is 14 residues long. The CDR3 coding sequence is TGTGCCAGCAGCTTGGAAGAGAGGGGGGGTGAGCAGTTCTTC. Encoded protein: CASSLEERGGEQFF.

V is TRBV27 and J is TRBJ2-2; D might be TRBD1 (5 bases). This CDR3 contains 13 residues. V lost 7 bases and J 2 bases, leaving 8 bases between the germline ends. The germline CDR1 and CDR2 sequences are MNHEY and SMNVEV (reference sequence). This chain's CDR3 is CASTRVNTGELFF. DNA for the CDR3: TGTGCCAGCACCAGGGTTAACACCGGGGAGCTGTTTTTT.

This sequence joins TRBV15 and TRBJ2-2; a possible D gene is TRBD2 (6 bases). Trimming removed 6 bases at V and 3 bases at J, with 14 bases between. The CDR3 has 15 residues. Germline CDR1 LNHNV, CDR2 YYDKDF (reference sequence). The CDR3 region has the DNA TGTGCCACCAGAGGTCGGGGGTCCTACACCGGGGAGCTGTTTTTT. It translates to CATRGRGSYTGELFF.

The J gene is TRBJ2-7, the V gene TRBV7-2, with D maybe TRBD2 (7 bases). The CDR3 has 13 residues. The ends were cut back, 2 bases at V and 5 bases at J, with 10 bases in the middle. The germline V gene encodes CDR1 SGHTA and CDR2 FQGNSA. The CDR3 protein is CASSLPRGHEQYF. CDR3 DNA: TGTGCCAGCAGCTTACCGCGGGGGCACGAGCAGTACTTC.

V and J are TRBV11-2 and TRBJ2-2; 7 bases fit TRBD1. Trimming at V came to 5 bases and at J to 3 bases, leaving 6 bases not matched to a gene. There are 15 residues in the CDR3. Germline loops: CDR1 SGHAT, CDR2 FQNNGV. DNA of the CDR3: TGTGCCAGCAGCCCCGGACAGGACCACACCGGGGAGCTGTTTTTT. Protein product: CASSPGQDHTGELFF.

V is TRBV9 and J is TRBJ2-7, with D possibly TRBD2 on 5 matching bases. This CDR3 has 13 residues. Per germline, CDR1 SGDLS and CDR2 YYNGEE. Trimming removed 3 bases from V and 4 bases from J, with 11 bases in between. The CDR3 DNA is TGTGCCAGCAGCGCTTTACTAGGTTACGAGCAGTACTTC. Protein: CASSALLGYEQYF.

This clone was counted a few times. The chain uses TRBV30 and TRBJ2-1; 8 nucleotides align to TRBD2. Looked up from germline, CDR1 is GTSNPN and CDR2 is SVGIG (reference sequence). V lost 0 bases to trimming and J lost 7 bases; unmatched junction nucleotides: 8. This CDR3 is 15 amino acids long. In DNA, the CDR3 is TGTGCCTGGAGTGTAATCGGGAGGGAGGTGAATGAGCAGTTCTTC. The encoded protein is CAWSVIGREVNEQFF.